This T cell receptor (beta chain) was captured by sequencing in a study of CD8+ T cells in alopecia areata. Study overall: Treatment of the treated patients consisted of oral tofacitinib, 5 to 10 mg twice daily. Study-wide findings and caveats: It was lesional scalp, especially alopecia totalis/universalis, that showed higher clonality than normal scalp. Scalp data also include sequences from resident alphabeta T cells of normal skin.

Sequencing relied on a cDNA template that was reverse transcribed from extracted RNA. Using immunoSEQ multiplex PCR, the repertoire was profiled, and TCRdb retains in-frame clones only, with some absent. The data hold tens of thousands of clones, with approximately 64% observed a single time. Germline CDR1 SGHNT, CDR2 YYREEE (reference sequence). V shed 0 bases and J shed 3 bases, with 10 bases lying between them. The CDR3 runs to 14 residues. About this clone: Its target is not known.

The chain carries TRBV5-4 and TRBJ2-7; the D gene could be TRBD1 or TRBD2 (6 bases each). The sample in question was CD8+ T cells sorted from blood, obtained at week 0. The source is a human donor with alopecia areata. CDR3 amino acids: CASSLDRGLYEQYF. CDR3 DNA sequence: TGTGCCAGCAGCTTGGATCGGGGGCTCTACGAGCAGTACTTC. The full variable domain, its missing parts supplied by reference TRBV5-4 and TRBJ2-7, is ETGVTQSPTHLIKTRGQQVTLRCSSQSGHNTVSWYQQALGQGPQFIFQYYREEENGRGNFPPRFSGLQFPNYSSELNVNALELDDSALYLCASSLDRGLYEQYFGPGTRLTVT.